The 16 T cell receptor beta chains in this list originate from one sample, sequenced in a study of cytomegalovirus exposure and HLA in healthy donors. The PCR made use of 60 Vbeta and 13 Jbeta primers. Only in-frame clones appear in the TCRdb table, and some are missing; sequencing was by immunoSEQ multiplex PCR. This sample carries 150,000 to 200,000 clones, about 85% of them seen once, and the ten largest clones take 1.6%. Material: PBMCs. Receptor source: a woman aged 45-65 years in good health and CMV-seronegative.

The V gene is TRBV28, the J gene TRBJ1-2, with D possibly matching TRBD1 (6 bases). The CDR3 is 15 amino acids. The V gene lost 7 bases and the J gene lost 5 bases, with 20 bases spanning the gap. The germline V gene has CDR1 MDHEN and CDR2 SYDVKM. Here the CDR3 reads CASTLGGRDPYGYTF. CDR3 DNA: TGTGCCAGCACCTTGGGGGGGCGGGACCCTTATGGCTACACCTTC.

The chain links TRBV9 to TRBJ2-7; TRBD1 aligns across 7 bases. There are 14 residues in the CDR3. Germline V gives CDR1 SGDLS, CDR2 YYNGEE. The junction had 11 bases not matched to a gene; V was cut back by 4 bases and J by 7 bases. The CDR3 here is CASSLGDSLLEQYF. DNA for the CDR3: TGTGCCAGCAGCCTTGGGGACAGCCTTTTAGAGCAGTACTTC.

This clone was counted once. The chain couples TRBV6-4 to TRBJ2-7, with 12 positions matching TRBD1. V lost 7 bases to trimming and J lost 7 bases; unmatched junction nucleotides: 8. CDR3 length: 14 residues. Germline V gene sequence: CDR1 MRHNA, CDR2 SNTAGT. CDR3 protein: CASNRDRGLGEQYF. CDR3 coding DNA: TGTGCCAGCAACCGGGACAGGGGGCTGGGTGAGCAGTACTTC.

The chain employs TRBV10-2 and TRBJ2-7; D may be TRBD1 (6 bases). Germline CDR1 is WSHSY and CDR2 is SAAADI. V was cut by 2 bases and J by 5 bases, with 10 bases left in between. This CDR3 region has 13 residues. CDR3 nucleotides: TGCGCCAGCAGTGAGGACAGGCCCCACGAGCAGTACTTC. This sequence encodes CASSEDRPHEQYF.

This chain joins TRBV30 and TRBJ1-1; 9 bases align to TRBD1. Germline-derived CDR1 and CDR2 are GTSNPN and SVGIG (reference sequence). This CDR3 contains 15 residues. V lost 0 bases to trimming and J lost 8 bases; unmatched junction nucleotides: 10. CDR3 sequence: CAWSVMDRGGMEAFF. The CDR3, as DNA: TGTGCCTGGAGTGTAATGGACAGGGGCGGTATGGAAGCTTTCTTT.

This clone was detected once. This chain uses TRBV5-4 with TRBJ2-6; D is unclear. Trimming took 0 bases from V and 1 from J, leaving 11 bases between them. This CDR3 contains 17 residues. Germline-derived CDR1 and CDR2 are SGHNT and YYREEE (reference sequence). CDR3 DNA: TGTGCCAGCAGCTTGGCCCCTTTGAGATCTGGGGCCAACGTCCTGACTTTC. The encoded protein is CASSLAPLRSGANVLTF. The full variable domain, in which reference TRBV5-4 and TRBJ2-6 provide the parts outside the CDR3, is ETGVTQSPTHLIKTRGQQVTLRCSSQSGHNTVSWYQQALGQGPQFIFQYYREEENGRGNFPPRFSGLQFPNYSSELNVNALELDDSALYLCASSLAPLRSGANVLTFGAGSRLTVL.

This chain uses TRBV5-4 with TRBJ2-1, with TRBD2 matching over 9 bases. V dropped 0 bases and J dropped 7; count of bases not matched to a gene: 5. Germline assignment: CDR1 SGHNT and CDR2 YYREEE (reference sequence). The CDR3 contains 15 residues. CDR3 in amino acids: CASSLVGLAANEQFF. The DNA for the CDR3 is TGTGCCAGCAGCTTGGTGGGACTAGCAGCAAATGAGCAGTTCTTC.

The CDR3 sequence is CASSFGNRYSNQPQHF. The CDR3 DNA reads TGTGCCAGCAGCTTCGGGAACCGATATAGCAATCAGCCCCAGCATTTT. The chain combines TRBV7-6 with TRBJ1-5, with no clear D. V was cut by 3 bases and J by 0 bases, with 12 bases left in between. This CDR3 comprises 16 residues. Germline lookup yields CDR1 SGHVS and CDR2 FNYEAQ.

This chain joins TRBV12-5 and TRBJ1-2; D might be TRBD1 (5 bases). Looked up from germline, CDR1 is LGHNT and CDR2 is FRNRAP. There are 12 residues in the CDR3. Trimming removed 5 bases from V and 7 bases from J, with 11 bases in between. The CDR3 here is CASGIPRAGYTF. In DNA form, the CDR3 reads TGTGCTAGTGGTATCCCCAGGGCTGGCTACACCTTC.

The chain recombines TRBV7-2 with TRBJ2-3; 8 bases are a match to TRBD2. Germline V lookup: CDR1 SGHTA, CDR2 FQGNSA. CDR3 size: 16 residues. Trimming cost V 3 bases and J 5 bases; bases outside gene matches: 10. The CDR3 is CASSLGGSGSGDTQYF. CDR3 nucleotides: TGTGCCAGCAGCTTGGGCGGAAGCGGGAGTGGAGATACGCAGTATTTT.

CDR3 protein: CSVEGGRTGVPAFF. CDR3 DNA sequence: TGCAGCGTTGAAGGGGGCCGGACAGGGGTGCCCGCTTTCTTT. The chain links TRBV29-1 to TRBJ1-1; 9 nucleotides line up with TRBD1. CDR3 length equals 14 residues. V was pared by 1 base and J by 11 bases, with 11 bases of the junction left unmatched. Per germline, CDR1 SQVTM and CDR2 ANQGSEA.

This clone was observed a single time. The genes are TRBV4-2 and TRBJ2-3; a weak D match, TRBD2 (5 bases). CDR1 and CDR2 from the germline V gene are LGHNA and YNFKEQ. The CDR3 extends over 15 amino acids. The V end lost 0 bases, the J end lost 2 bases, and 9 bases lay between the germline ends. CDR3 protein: CASSQEDGITDTQYF. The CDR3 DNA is TGTGCCAGCAGCCAAGAAGACGGGATCACAGATACGCAGTATTTT.

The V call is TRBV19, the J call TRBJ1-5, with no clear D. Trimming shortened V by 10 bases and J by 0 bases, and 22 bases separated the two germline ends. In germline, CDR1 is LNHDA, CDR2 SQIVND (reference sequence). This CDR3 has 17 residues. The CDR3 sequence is CATTLGRQGLSNQPQHF. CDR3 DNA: TGTGCCACCACGCTGGGGAGGCAAGGTCTTAGCAATCAGCCCCAGCATTTT.

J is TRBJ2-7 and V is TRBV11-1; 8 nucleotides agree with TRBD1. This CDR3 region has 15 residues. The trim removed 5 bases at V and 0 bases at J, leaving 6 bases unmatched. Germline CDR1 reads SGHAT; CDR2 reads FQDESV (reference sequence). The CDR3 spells CASSKDRVSSYEQYF. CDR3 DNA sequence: TGTGCCAGCAGCAAGGACAGGGTCAGCTCCTACGAGCAGTACTTC.

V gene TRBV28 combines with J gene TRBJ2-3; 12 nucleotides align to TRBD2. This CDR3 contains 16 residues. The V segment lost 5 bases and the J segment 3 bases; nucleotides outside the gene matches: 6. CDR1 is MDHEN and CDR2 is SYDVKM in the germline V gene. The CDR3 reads CASSPWTSGETDTQYF. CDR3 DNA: TGTGCCAGCAGTCCCTGGACTAGCGGGGAGACAGATACGCAGTATTTT.

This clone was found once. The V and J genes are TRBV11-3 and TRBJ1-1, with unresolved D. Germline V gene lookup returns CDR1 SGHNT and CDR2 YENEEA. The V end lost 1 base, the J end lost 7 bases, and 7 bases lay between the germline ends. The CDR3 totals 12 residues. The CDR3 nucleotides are TGTGCCAGCAGCTTAGGTCGGGGTGAAGCTTTCTTT. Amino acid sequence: CASSLGRGEAFF.